This T cell receptor (beta chain) came from a study of blood T cell repertoires in COVID-19. For the study at large: Both acute and convalescent COVID-19 samples were obtained from the United States, Italy and Spain. PBMCs, B-cell-depleted T cells, or T cells provided the cDNA or gDNA that made up the material.

In the authors' methods: Quantification of nucleated cells was approximated via reference gene primer amplification. Data came from immunoSEQ multiplex PCR; TCRdb stores just in-frame clones and leaves some out. That table is the source of V, J and clone size, and D and trimming were worked out from the DNA. Of 300,000 or so clones listed, approximately 84% are singletons. Across about two dozen US areas, participants ranged in age from 18 to 89 years. Unmatched junction bases numbered 11, after V lost 7 bases and J lost 0 bases. Germline CDR1 reads SNHLY; CDR2 reads FYNNEI. The CDR3 has 16 residues. The source of this sequence is a woman in her 30s who had recovered from COVID-19. V is TRBV2 and J is TRBJ1-1; 7 nucleotides match TRBD1. The sequenced material came from PBMCs or T cells enriched from blood (not recorded which). CDR3 sequence: CASTKLGTALNTEAFF. DNA of the CDR3: TGTGCCAGCACTAAATTGGGGACAGCGTTGAACACTGAAGCTTTCTTT.